What follows describes a single TCR beta chain. This CDR3 region has 15 residues. CDR1 is SGHTA and CDR2 is FQGNSA in the germline V gene. The V and J ends lost 2 bases and 4 bases respectively, with 14 bases between them. Repertoires were generated with immunoSEQ multiplex PCR, while TCRdb's copy carries only in-frame clones and drops some. Of under 250,000 clones listed, 90% are singletons. This sample is drawn from a study of blood T cell repertoires in COVID-19. The clonotype originates from a man aged 30-40 years with COVID-19, enrolled during active disease. The genes are TRBV7-2 and TRBJ1-2, with D perhaps matching TRBD1 (6 bases). The source material was peripheral blood. The CDR3 DNA reads as TGTGCCAGCAGCTTATACGGACAGACGATCTATGGCTACACCTTC. Translating gives CASSLYGQTIYGYTF.